This T cell receptor beta chain was retrieved from a study of blood T cell repertoires in COVID-19. Each participant's cohort was designated according to participant-reported clinical history. Measured with immunoSEQ multiplex PCR; TCRdb has only the in-frame clones, and not every one. Of approximately 300,000 clones detected, approximately 88% appear once; the ten largest clones hold approximately 4.7%. This clone came up once. CDR3 length: 15 amino acids. Trimming took 2 bases from V and 4 from J, leaving 11 bases between them. Germline loops: CDR1 MNHEY, CDR2 SVGAGI. What was sequenced was PBMCs or T cells enriched from blood (not recorded which). The rearrangement uses TRBV6-5 and TRBJ1-4; D may be TRBD1 (5 bases). This TCR was recovered from a man aged 55 to 70 who had recovered from COVID-19. This chain's CDR3 is CASSYGGVGNEKLFF. The DNA of the CDR3 is TGTGCCAGCAGTTACGGGGGGGTCGGTAATGAAAAACTGTTTTTT.